This T cell receptor (beta chain) emerged from a study of identical twins. The CDR3 extends over 14 amino acids. The germline gives CDR1 MGHRA, CDR2 YSYEKL. TCRdb called the 5' RACE reads again in MiXCR, with one record for every CDR3 protein. The sample has 300,000 to 400,000 distinct CDR3 sequences; about 12% are singletons. About this clonotype itself: The junction differs from germline at one of its ends, possibly a read error.

This sample also belongs to another study, concerning yellow fever vaccine responses in identical twins.

This sequence originates from a woman under 30 in good health. The V and J genes are TRBV4-1 and TRBJ2-7; D not resolved. Sequencing used CD8+ T cells sorted from blood. The CDR3 spells CASSQNGNSYKQYF. CDR3 bases: TGCGCCAGCAGCCAGAACGGAAACTCCTACAAGCAGTACTTC.